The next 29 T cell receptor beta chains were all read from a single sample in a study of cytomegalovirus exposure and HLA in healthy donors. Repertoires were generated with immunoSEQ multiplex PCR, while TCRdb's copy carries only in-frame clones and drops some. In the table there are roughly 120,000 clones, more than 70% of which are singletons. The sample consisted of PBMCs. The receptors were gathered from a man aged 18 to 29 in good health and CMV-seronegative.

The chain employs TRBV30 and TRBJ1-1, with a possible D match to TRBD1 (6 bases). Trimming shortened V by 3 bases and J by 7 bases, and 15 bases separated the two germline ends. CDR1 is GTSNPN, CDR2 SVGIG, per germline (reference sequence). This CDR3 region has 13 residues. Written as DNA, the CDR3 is TGTGCCTGGAGCATCACAGGGTCTGGTGAAGCTTTCTTT. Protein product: CAWSITGSGEAFF.

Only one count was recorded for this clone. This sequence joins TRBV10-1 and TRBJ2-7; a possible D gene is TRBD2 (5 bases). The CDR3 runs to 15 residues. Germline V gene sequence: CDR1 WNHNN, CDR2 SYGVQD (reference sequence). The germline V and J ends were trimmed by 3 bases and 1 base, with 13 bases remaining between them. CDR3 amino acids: CASSESRGYSYEQYF. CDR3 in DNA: TGCGCCAGCAGTGAATCCCGGGGTTATTCCTACGAGCAGTACTTC.

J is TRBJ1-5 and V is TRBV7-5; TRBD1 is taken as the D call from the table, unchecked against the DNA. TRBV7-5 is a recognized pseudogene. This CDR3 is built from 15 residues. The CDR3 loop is CARSQDRVSNQPQHF. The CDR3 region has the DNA TGTGCCAGAAGCCAGGACAGAGTTAGCAATCAGCCCCAGCATTTT.

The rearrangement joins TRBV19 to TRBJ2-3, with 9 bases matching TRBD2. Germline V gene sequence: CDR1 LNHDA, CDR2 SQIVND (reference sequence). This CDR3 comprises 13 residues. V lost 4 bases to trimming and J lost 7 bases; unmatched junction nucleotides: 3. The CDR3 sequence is CASSKRGVNTQYF. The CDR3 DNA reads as TGTGCCAGTAGTAAGCGGGGGGTTAATACGCAGTATTTT.

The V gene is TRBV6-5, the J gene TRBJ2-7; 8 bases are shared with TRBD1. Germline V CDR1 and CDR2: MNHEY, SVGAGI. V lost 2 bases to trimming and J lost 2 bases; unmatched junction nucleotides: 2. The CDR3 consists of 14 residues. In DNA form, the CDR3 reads TGTGCCAGCAGTTACGGACAGGGTCCCTACGAGCAGTACTTC. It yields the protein CASSYGQGPYEQYF.

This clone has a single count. CDR3 coding DNA: TGCAGCGTTGAATGGGGGCGAGAGACCCAGTACTTC. Its translation is CSVEWGRETQYF. This chain links TRBV29-1 with TRBJ2-5; TRBD1 might be the D (6 bases). The CDR3 length is 12 residues. Germline values: CDR1 SQVTM, CDR2 ANQGSEA. V was pared by 2 bases and J by 4 bases, with 8 bases between.

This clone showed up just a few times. In DNA form, the CDR3 reads TGTGCCAGCAGCTTAGGTCCTACCCTAGGCTACCGCTCCTACGAGCAGTACTTC. It translates to CASSLGPTLGYRSYEQYF. V and J are TRBV11-2 and TRBJ2-7; D remains unclear. V dropped 1 base and J dropped 0 bases, with 19 bases sitting between them. From germline, CDR1 is SGHAT and CDR2 FQNNGV. This CDR3 contains 18 residues.

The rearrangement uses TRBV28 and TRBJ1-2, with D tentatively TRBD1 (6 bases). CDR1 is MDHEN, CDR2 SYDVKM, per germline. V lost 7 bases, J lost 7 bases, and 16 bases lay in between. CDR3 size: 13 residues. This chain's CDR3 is CASIDPTGTGYTF. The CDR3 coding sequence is TGTGCCAGCATCGACCCCACAGGGACTGGCTACACCTTC.

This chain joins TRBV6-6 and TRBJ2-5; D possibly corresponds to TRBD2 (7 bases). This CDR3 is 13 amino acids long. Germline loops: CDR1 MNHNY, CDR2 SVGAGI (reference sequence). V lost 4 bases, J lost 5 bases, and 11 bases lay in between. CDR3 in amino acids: CASSFPGGETQYF. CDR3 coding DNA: TGTGCCAGCAGTTTTCCGGGGGGCGAGACCCAGTACTTC.

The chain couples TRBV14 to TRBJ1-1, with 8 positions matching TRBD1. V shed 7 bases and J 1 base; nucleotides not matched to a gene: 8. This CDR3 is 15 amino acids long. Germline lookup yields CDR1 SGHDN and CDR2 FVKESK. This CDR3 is CASNLLGTGNTEAFF. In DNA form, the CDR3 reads TGTGCCAGCAACCTACTTGGGACAGGGAACACTGAAGCTTTCTTT.

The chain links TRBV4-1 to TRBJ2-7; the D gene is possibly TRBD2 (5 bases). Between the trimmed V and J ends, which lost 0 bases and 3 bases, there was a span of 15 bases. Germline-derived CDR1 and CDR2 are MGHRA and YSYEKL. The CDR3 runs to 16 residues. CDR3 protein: CASSQEYRGTLYEQYF. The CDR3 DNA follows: TGCGCCAGCAGCCAAGAATACCGGGGAACCCTCTACGAGCAGTACTTC.

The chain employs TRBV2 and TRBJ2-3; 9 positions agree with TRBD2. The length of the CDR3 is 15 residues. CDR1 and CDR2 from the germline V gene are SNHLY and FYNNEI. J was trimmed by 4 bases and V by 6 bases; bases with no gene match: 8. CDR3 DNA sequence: TGTGCCAGCAGCTTTCCGGGACTAGCAGCAGATACGCAGTATTTT. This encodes CASSFPGLAADTQYF.

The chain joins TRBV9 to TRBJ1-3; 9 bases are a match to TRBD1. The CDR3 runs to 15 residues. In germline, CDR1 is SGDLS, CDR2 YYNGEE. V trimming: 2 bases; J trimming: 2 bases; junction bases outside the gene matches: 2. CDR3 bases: TGTGCCAGCAGCGTTAGACAGGGGGCTGGAAACACCATATATTTT. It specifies CASSVRQGAGNTIYF. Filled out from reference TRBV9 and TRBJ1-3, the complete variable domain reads DSGVTQTPKHLITATGQRVTLRCSPRSGDLSVYWYQQSLDQGLQFLIQYYNGEERAKGNILERFSAQQFPDLHSELNLSSLELGDSALYFCASSVRQGAGNTIYFGEGSWLTVV.

CDR3 sequence: CASSTTGAGGGELFF. DNA for the CDR3: TGTGCCAGTAGTACCACAGGGGCCGGCGGCGGGGAGCTGTTTTTT. The rearrangement joins TRBV19 to TRBJ2-2, with 7 bases aligning to TRBD1. The germline CDR1 and CDR2 sequences are LNHDA and SQIVND (reference sequence). This CDR3 is 15 amino acids long. V gave up 4 bases and J gave up 7 bases; unmatched junction bases: 9.

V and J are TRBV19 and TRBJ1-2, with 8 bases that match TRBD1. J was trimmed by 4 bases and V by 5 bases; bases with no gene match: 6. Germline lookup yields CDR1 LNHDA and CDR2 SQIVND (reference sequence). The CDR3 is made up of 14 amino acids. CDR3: CASSAPGGVYGYTF. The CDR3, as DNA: TGTGCCAGTAGTGCCCCAGGGGGCGTCTATGGCTACACCTTC.

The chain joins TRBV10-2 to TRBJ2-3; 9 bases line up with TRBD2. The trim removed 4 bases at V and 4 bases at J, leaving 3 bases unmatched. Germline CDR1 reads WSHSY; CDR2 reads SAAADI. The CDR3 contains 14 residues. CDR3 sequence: CASSVAGAADTQYF. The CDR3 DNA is TGCGCCAGCAGTGTAGCGGGAGCAGCAGATACGCAGTATTTT.

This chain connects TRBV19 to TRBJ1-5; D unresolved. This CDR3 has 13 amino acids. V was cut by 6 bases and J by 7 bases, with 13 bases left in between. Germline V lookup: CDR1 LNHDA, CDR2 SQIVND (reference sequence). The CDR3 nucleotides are TGTGCCAGTAGCCGTACGGCGGAACAGCCCCAGCATTTT. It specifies CASSRTAEQPQHF.

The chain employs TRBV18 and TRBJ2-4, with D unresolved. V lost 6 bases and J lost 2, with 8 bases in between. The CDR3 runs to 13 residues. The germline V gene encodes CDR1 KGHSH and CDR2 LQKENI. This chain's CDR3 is CASSPATKNIQYF. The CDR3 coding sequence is TGTGCCAGCTCGCCAGCGACCAAAAACATTCAGTACTTC.

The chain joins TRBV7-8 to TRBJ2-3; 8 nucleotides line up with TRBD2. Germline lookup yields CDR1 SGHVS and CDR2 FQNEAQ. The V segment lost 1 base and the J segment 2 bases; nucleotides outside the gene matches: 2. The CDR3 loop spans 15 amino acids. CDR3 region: CASSLGGLDTDTQYF. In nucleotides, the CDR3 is TGTGCCAGCAGCTTAGGGGGACTAGACACAGATACGCAGTATTTT. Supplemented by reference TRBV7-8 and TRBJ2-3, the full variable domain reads GAGVSQSPRYKVAKRGQDVALRCDPISGHVSLFWYQQALGQGPEFLTYFQNEAQLDKSGLPSDRFFAERPEGSVSTLKIQRTQQEDSAVYLCASSLGGLDTDTQYFGPGTRLTVL.

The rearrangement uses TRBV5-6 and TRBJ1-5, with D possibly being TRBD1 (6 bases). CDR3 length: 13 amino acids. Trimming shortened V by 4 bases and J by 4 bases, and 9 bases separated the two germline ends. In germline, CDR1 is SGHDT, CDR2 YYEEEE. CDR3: CASSGGFNQPQHF. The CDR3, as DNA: TGTGCCAGCAGCGGGGGCTTTAATCAGCCCCAGCATTTT.

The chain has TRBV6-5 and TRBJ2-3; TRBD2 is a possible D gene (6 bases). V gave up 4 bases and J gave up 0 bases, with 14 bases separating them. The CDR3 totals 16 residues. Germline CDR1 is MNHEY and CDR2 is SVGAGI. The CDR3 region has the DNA TGTGCCAGCAGTTTCCATTTAGGGACTAGCACAGATACGCAGTATTTT. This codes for CASSFHLGTSTDTQYF.

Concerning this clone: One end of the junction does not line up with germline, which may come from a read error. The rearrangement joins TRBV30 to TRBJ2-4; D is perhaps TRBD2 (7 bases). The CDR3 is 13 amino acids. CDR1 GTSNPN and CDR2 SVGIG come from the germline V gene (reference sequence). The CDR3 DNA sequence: TGTGCCTTGAGTTTCTCGGGGGGCAACATTCAGTACTTC. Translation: CALSFSGGNIQYF.

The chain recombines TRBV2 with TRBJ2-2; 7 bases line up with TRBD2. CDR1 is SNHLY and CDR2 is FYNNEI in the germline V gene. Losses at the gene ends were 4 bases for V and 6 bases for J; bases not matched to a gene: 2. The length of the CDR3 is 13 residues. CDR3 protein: CASSGEGAGELFF. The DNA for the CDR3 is TGTGCCAGCAGTGGGGAGGGCGCCGGGGAGCTGTTTTTT.

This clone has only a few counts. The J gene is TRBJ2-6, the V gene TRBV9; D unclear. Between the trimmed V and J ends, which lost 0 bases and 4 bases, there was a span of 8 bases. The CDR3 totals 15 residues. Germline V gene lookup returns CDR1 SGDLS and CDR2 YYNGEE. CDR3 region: CASSVGALGANVLTF. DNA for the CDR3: TGTGCCAGCAGCGTAGGGGCTCTGGGGGCCAACGTCCTGACTTTC.

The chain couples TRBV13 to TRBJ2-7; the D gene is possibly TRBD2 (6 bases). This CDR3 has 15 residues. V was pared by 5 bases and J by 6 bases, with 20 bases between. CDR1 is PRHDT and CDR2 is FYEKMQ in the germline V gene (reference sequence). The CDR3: CASSPSRGGGLEQYF. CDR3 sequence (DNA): TGTGCCAGCAGCCCTTCTAGGGGAGGAGGTCTCGAGCAGTACTTC.

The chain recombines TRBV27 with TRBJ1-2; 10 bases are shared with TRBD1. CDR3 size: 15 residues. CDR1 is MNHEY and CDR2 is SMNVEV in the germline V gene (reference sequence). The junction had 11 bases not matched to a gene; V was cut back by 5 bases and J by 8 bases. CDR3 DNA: TGTGCCAGCAGTCCTACGGACAGGGGGGTAGTGGGCTACACCTTC. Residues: CASSPTDRGVVGYTF.

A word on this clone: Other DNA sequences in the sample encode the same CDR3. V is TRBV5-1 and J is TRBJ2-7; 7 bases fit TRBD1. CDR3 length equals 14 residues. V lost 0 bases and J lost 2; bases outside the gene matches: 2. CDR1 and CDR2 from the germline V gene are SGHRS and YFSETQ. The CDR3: CASSLEGQTYEQYF. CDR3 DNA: TGCGCCAGCAGCTTGGAGGGACAGACCTACGAGCAGTACTTC. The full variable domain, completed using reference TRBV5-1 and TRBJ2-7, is KAGVTQTPRYLIKTRGQQVTLSCSPISGHRSVSWYQQTPGQGLQFLFEYFSETQRNKGNFPGRFSGRQFSNSRSEMNVSTLELGDSALYLCASSLEGQTYEQYFGPGTRLTVT.

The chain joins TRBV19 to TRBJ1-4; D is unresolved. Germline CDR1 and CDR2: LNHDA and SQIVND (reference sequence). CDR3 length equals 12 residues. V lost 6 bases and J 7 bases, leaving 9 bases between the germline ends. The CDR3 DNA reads TGTGCCAGTAGCCTACCATCTGAAAAACTGTTTTTT. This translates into CASSLPSEKLFF.

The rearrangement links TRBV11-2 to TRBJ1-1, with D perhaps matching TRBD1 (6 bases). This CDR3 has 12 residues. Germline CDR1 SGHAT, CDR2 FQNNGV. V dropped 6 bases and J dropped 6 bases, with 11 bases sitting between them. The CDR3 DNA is TGTGCCAGCAGAACACAGGGACCTGAAGCTTTCTTT. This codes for CASRTQGPEAFF.